The TCR beta chain under discussion was sequenced for a study of cytotoxic CD8 clonotypes in ibrutinib-treated CLL. Overall study: The patients, roughly ten relapsed/refractory and approximately 16 treatment-naive, included about 18 who were IGHV unmutated. Study-wide results and caveats: Clonality showed a rise at ibrutinib response that reversed toward baseline at progression. Few clonotypes were public, and these shrank or held steady under treatment.

About this clone: Its antigen is as yet unknown.

Genomic DNA in a quantity of about 2.1 micrograms was derived from cryopreserved PBMCs for TCR beta libraries. TCRdb's copy holds only in-frame clones and misses some; the assay was immunoSEQ multiplex PCR. Among around 92,000 clones listed, more than 70% were seen once. Germline CDR1 is SGHRS and CDR2 is YFSETQ. The CDR3 is made up of 14 amino acids. The V end lost 7 bases, the J end lost 2 bases, and 15 bases lay between the germline ends. The chain uses TRBV5-1 and TRBJ1-2; possibly TRBD1 for D (5 bases). Specimen: PBMCs, collected after 24 months of ibrutinib treatment. This TCR was recovered from a human donor with chronic lymphocytic leukemia. The chain's CDR3 is CASRAGPTNYGYTF. CDR3 nucleotides: TGCGCCAGCCGTGCGGGGCCTACCAACTATGGCTACACCTTC.